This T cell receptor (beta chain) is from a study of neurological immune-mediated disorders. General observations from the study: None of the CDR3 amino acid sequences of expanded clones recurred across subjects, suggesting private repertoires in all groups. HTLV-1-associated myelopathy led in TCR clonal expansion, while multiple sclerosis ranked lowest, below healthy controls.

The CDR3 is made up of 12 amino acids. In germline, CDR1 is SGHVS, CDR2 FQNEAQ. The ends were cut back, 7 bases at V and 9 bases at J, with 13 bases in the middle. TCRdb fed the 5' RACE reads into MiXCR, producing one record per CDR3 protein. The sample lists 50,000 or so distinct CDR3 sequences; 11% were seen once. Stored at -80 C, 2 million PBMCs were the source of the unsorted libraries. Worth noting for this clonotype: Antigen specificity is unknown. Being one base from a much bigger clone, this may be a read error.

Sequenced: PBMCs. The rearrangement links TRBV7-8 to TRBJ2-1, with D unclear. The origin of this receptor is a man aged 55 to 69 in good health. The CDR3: CASTSPRCEQFF. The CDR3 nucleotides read TGTGCCAGCACCTCACCCCGGTGTGAGCAGTTCTTC. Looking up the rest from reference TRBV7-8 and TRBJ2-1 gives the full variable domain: GAGVSQSPRYKVAKRGQDVALRCDPISGHVSLFWYQQALGQGPEFLTYFQNEAQLDKSGLPSDRFFAERPEGSVSTLKIQRTQQEDSAVYLCASTSPRCEQFFGPGTRLTVL.